The 12 T cell receptor beta chains in this list originate from one sample, sequenced in a study of CD8+CD57+ T cells in acquired aplastic anemia. All patients picked for sequencing had shown, by flow cytometry, an expansion of CD8+CD57+ cells. The template used for profiling TCR beta VDJ and CDR3 was genomic DNA. TCRdb processed the reads anew with MiXCR; each CDR3 protein has one entry. The top ten hold roughly 21% of the sample, which has around 220,000 distinct CDR3 sequences, roughly 45% seen once. Sequenced sample: sorted CD4+, CD8+, or CD8+CD57+ T cells (not recorded which) from PBMCs. The origin of the receptors is a human donor with aplastic anemia.

The gene calls are TRBV7-3 and TRBJ2-7, with 7 bases matching TRBD2. This CDR3 contains 14 residues. Germline values: CDR1 SGHTA, CDR2 FQGTGA. The trim removed 4 bases at V and 2 bases at J, leaving 5 bases unmatched. Here the CDR3 DNA reads TGTGCCAGCAGCTCGGGGACTAACGCCTACGAGCAGTACGTC. It yields the protein CASSSGTNAYEQYV.

V gene TRBV25-1 combines with J gene TRBJ2-1; 9 bases align to TRBD1. The germline gives CDR1 MGHDK, CDR2 SYGVNS. The V gene end was trimmed by 5 bases and the J gene end by 5 bases; junction bases not matched to a gene: 4. CDR3 length: 14 amino acids. The CDR3 here is CASSSGTGHNEQFF. The CDR3 bases are TGTGCCAGCAGTTCCGGGACAGGGCACAATGAGCAGTTCTTC.

The V call is TRBV24-1, the J call TRBJ2-3, with a tentative D call TRBD1 (6 bases). Trimming took off 9 bases at V and 2 bases at J, with 11 bases between the two ends. The CDR3 contains 13 residues. Germline CDR1 and CDR2: KGHDR and SFDVKD. CDR3 region: CATGGLNTDTQYF. DNA of the CDR3: TGTGCCACCGGGGGCCTAAACACAGATACGCAGTATTTT.

As concerns this clonotype: One end of the junction fails to match germline, which may point to a read error. The chain employs TRBV3-1 and TRBJ1-1; no reliable D call. Germline CDR1 reads LGHDT; CDR2 reads YNNKEL (reference sequence). This CDR3 spans 12 amino acids. The CDR3, as DNA: TGTGCCAGCAGCCAGGGAAACACTGGAGCTTTCTTT. Residues: CASSQGNTGAFF.

This clonotype was recorded at least ten times. The chain joins TRBV4-1 to TRBJ2-5; D perhaps matches TRBD2 (5 bases). V dropped 0 bases and J dropped 4 bases, with 18 bases sitting between them. The CDR3 covers 17 residues. The germline gives CDR1 MGHRA, CDR2 YSYEKL. The CDR3 coding sequence is TGCGCCAGCAGCCAAGAAGGTGTCGGACTCAAAGGAGAGACCCAGTACTTC. Translation gives CASSQEGVGLKGETQYF.

At least ten counts were recorded for this clonotype. The chain is built from TRBV7-9 and TRBJ1-4; D remains unclear. The V gene lost 1 base and the J gene lost 8 bases, with 5 bases spanning the gap. The germline gives CDR1 SEHNR, CDR2 FQNEAQ (reference sequence). This CDR3 comprises 12 residues. CDR3 region: CASSLGDEKLFF. DNA for the CDR3: TGTGCCAGCAGCTTAGGCGACGAAAAACTGTTTTTT.

Turning to this clonotype: A much bigger clone sits one base away, suggesting this may be a read error. This chain uses TRBV7-8 with TRBJ2-5, with TRBD2 identical over 7 bases. V lost 1 base to trimming and J lost 4 bases; unmatched junction nucleotides: 6. This CDR3 has 15 residues. Germline CDR1 SGHVS, CDR2 FQNEAQ. CDR3 protein: CASSLVSGGGETQYF. CDR3 nucleotide sequence: TGTGCCAGCAGCTTAGTTTCTGGGGGGGGAGAGACCCAGTACTTC.

This clonotype was counted a few times. V is TRBV5-4 and J is TRBJ2-7; D perhaps matches TRBD2 (5 bases). V was trimmed by 4 bases and J by 4 bases, leaving 15 bases between them. Germline V CDR1 and CDR2: SGHNT, YYREEE (reference sequence). This CDR3 contains 14 residues. CDR3 region: CASSMPGLAYEQYF. In nucleotides, the CDR3 is TGTGCCAGCAGCATGCCCGGGCTAGCTTACGAGCAGTACTTC.

This clonotype has at least ten counts. The chain combines TRBV24-1 with TRBJ2-1; 14 bases align to TRBD2. With V trimmed by 9 bases and J by 8 bases, 5 bases remained unmatched. Germline CDR1 and CDR2: KGHDR and SFDVKD. The length of the CDR3 is 14 residues. CDR3 region: CATGTSGSRDEQFF. DNA for the CDR3: TGTGCCACCGGGACTAGCGGGAGTAGGGATGAGCAGTTCTTC.

This clonotype was detected ten times or more. The chain links TRBV3-1 to TRBJ2-5, with D maybe TRBD2 (5 bases). V was cut by 5 bases and J by 10 bases, with 17 bases left in between. This CDR3 spans 13 amino acids. Germline V gives CDR1 LGHDT, CDR2 YNNKEL (reference sequence). The CDR3 here is CASSLTPSGGQYF. DNA for the CDR3: TGTGCCAGCAGCTTGACCCCCTCCGGAGGCCAGTACTTC.

Points on this clonotype: A single base separates this from a much larger clone, so it may be a read error. The CDR3 is CASSIDQVTGRDRTYYGYTF. The CDR3 region has the DNA TGTGCCAGTAGTATAGATCAAGTAACAGGGCGGGACCGAACCTACTATGGCTACACCTTC. This sequence joins TRBV19 and TRBJ1-2; tentative D call: TRBD1 (6 bases). Germline V gene lookup returns CDR1 LNHDA and CDR2 SQIVND (reference sequence). The CDR3 is 20 residues long. The germline V and J ends were trimmed by 0 bases and 3 bases, with 26 bases remaining between them.

V and J are TRBV15 and TRBJ2-5; 10 nucleotides align to TRBD2. Germline CDR1 LNHNV, CDR2 YYDKDF (reference sequence). This CDR3 is 20 amino acids long. V was clipped by 3 bases and J by 4 bases; unmatched bases: 20. DNA of the CDR3: TGTGCCACCAGCAGCGTAAGCGGGGGGGCAACTATAGTCAGAGGAGAGACCCAGTACTTC. It encodes CATSSVSGGATIVRGETQYF.